These 2 T cell receptor beta chains share one sample of origin, sequenced in a study of T cells after yellow fever vaccination. TCRdb called the 5' RACE reads again in MiXCR, with one record for every CDR3 protein. The table lists about 350,000 distinct CDR3 sequences, about 4% of them singletons. Sequenced here: PBMCs, sampled 5 days after the yellow fever booster vaccination. The receptors stem from a man younger than 30 who received the YFV17D yellow fever vaccine.

The rearrangement joins TRBV7-2 to TRBJ1-5; 7 bases line up with TRBD1. Unmatched junction bases numbered 5, after V lost 1 base and J lost 5 bases. CDR1 is SGHTA, CDR2 FQGNSA, per germline. The CDR3 loop spans 15 amino acids. The DNA of the CDR3 is TGTGCCAGCAGCTTAGTGGGACAGTCTTATCAGCCCCAGCATTTT. This gives the protein CASSLVGQSYQPQHF.

In its sample, this clonotype was seen a few times. The rearrangement uses TRBV28 and TRBJ2-6; D is ambiguous. V shed 6 bases and J shed 0 bases, with 15 bases lying between them. The CDR3 extends over 17 amino acids. CDR1 MDHEN and CDR2 SYDVKM come from the germline V gene. CDR3 sequence: CASRETDGSSGANVLTF. DNA for the CDR3: TGTGCCAGCAGGGAGACGGACGGAAGCTCTGGGGCCAACGTCCTGACTTTC. The variable domain in full, completed from reference TRBV28 and TRBJ2-6, reads DVKVTQSSRYLVKRTGEKVFLECVQDMDHENMFWYRQDPGLGLRLIYFSYDVKMKEKGDIPEGYSVSREKKERFSLILESASTNQTSMYLCASRETDGSSGANVLTFGAGSRLTVL.